This T cell receptor (beta chain) was profiled in a study of blood T cells in healthy people across ages. Peripheral blood samples of around 9.3 milliliters were drawn from each donor. CDR1 and CDR2 (germline): DFQATT, SNEGSKA (reference sequence). V lost 3 bases to trimming and J lost 5 bases, with 17 bases between them. The CDR3 is 15 residues long. A second about 7 to 11 cycle PCR used barcoded and J-beta primers. TCRdb passed the 5' RACE reads through MiXCR, listing each CDR3 protein once. The sample lists 650,000 to 800,000 distinct CDR3 sequences, around 42% occurring once. The source material was blood. The clonotype originates from a man aged 60 to 75 in good health. The chain recombines TRBV20-1 with TRBJ2-1; D not certain. The CDR3 here is CSASVGRRQNNEQFF. CDR3 nucleotides: TGCAGTGCTAGTGTGGGCCGAAGGCAGAACAATGAGCAGTTCTTC.